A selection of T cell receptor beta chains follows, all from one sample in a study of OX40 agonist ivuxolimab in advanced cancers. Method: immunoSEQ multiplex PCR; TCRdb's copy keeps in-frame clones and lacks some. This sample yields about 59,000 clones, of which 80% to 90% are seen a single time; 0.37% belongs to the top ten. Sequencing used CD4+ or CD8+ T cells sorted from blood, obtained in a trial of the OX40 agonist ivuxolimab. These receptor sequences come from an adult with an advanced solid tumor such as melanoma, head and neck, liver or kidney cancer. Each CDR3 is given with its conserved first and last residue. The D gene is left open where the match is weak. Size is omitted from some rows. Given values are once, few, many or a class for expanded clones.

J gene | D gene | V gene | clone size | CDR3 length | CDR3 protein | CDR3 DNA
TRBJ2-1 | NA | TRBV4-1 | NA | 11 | CASRRYNEQFF | TGCGCCAGCAGACGATACAATGAGCAGTTCTTC
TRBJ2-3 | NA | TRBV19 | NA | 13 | CASSRGATDTQYF | TGTGCCAGTAGTAGGGGGGCGACAGATACGCAGTATTTT
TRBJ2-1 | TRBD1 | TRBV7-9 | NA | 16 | CASSPKDRGSRNEQFF | TGTGCCAGCAGCCCGAAGGACAGGGGGAGTAGGAATGAGCAGTTCTTC
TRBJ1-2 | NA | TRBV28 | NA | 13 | CASSPGLVYGYTF | TGTGCCAGCAGCCCTGGGTTAGTCTATGGCTACACCTTC
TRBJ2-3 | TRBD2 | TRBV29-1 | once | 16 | CSVEGSRLAGTDTQYF | TGCAGCGTTGAAGGAAGTCGACTAGCCGGCACAGATACGCAGTATTTT
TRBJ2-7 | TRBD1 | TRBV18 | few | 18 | CASSPFRLGGQGAYEQYF | TGTGCCAGCTCACCATTCAGGCTGGGAGGACAGGGGGCATACGAGCAGTACTTC
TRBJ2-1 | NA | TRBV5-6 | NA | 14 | CASIRGSSYNEQFF | TGTGCCAGCATAAGAGGGAGCTCCTACAATGAGCAGTTCTTC
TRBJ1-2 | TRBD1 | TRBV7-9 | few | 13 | CASSLGTDEGYTF | TGTGCCAGCAGCTTGGGGACAGATGAGGGCTACACCTTC
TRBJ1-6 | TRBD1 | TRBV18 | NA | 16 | CASSPVAGGENSPLHF | TGTGCCAGCTCACCAGTGGCAGGGGGCGAGAATTCACCCCTCCACTTT
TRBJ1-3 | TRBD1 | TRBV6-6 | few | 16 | CASSYSQGARGNTIYF | TGTGCCAGCAGTTACTCCCAGGGGGCGCGAGGAAACACCATATATTTT
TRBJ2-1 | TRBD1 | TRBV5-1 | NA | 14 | CASSLAGTDNEQFF | TGCGCCAGCAGCTTGGCCGGGACAGACAATGAGCAGTTCTTC
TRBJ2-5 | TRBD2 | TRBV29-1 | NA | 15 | CSYWGGGREQETQYF | TGCAGCTATTGGGGGGGTGGGCGAGAACAAGAGACCCAGTACTTC
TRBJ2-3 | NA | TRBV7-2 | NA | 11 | CASSIGDTQYF | TGTGCCAGCAGCATCGGGGATACGCAGTATTTT
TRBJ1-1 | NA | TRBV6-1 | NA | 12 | CASSEGAHEAFF | TGTGCCAGCAGTGAAGGGGCTCATGAAGCTTTCTTT
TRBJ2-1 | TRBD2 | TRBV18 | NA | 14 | CASSPGLASGEQFF | TGTGCCAGCTCACCAGGACTAGCTAGTGGTGAGCAGTTCTTC
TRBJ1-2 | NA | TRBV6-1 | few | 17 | CASSVQLGSHTNYGYTF | TGTGCCAGCAGTGTTCAGCTGGGCAGTCACACTAACTATGGCTACACCTTC
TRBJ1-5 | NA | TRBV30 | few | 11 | CAWSVGTAQHF | TGTGCCTGGAGCGTGGGGACGGCCCAGCATTTT
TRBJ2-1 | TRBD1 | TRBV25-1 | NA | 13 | CASSEPDRDEQFF | TGTGCCAGCAGTGAACCCGACAGGGATGAGCAGTTCTTC
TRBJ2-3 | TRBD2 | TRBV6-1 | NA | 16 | CASSERLAGAQDTQYF | TGTGCCAGCAGTGAAAGACTAGCGGGGGCCCAAGATACGCAGTATTTT
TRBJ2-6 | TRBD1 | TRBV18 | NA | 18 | CASSSTRDSSSGANVLTF | TGTGCCAGCTCATCCACCCGGGACAGTTCCTCTGGGGCCAACGTCCTGACTTTC
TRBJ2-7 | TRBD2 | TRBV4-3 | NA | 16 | CASSQVGTINSYEQYF | TGCGCCAGCAGCCAGGTAGGGACTATTAACTCCTACGAGCAGTACTTC
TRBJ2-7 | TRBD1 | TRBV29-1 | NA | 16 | CSVEDSGQGWGYEQYF | TGCAGCGTTGAAGATTCTGGACAGGGATGGGGCTACGAGCAGTACTTC
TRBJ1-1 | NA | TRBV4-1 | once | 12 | CASSPSDTEAFF | TGCGCCAGCAGCCCCTCTGATACTGAAGCTTTCTTT
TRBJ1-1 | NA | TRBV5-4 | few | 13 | CASSLVGETEAFF | TGTGCCAGCAGCTTGGTGGGGGAAACTGAAGCTTTCTTT
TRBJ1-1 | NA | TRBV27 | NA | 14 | CASSLIRVGTEAFF | TGTGCCAGCAGTTTAATCAGGGTCGGCACTGAAGCTTTCTTT
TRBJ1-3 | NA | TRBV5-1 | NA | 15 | CASSRNTNSGNTIYF | TGCGCCAGCAGCCGTAACACGAACTCTGGAAACACCATATATTTT
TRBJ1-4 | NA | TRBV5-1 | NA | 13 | CASSLESGEKLFF | TGCGCCAGCAGCTTGGAATCGGGTGAAAAACTGTTTTTT
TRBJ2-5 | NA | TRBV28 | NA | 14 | CASSFPAAAETQYF | TGTGCCAGCAGTTTCCCGGCAGCGGCGGAGACCCAGTACTTC
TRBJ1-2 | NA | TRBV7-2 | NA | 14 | CASRTRGILHGYTF | TGTGCCAGCAGGACGAGGGGTATCCTACATGGCTACACCTTC
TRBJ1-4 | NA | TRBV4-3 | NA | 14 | CASSQERSGGQRVF | TGCGCCAGCAGCCAAGAGAGGTCCGGCGGACAGAGGGTTTTT
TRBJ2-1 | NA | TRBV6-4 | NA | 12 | CASSDRVNEQFF | TGTGCCAGCAGTGATCGGGTGAATGAGCAGTTCTTC
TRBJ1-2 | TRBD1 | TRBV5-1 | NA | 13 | CASTGTGNYGYTF | TGCGCCAGCACCGGGACAGGGAATTATGGCTACACCTTC
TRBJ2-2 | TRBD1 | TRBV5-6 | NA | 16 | CASSLRTGVRTGELFF | TGTGCCAGCAGCTTGCGGACAGGGGTTCGGACCGGGGAGCTGTTTTTT
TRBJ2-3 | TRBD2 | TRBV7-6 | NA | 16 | CASSLVGLVKTDTQYF | TGTGCCAGCAGCTTAGTTGGACTAGTGAAGACAGATACGCAGTATTTT
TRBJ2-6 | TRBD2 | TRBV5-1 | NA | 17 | CASGLAGGSSGANVLTF | TGCGCCAGCGGTCTAGCGGGTGGCAGCTCTGGGGCCAACGTCCTGACTTTC
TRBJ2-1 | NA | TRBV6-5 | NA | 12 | CASSYRESEQFF | TGTGCCAGCAGTTACAGAGAGTCAGAGCAGTTCTTC
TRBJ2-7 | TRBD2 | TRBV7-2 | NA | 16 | CASSLAVTSGPYEQYF | TGTGCCAGCAGCTTAGCTGTGACTAGCGGGCCCTACGAGCAGTACTTC
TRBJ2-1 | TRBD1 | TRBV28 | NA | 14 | CAIETGGLYNEQFF | TGTGCCATAGAGACAGGGGGCCTCTACAATGAGCAGTTCTTC
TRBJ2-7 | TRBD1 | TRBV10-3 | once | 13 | CAIGDSNSYEQYF | TGTGCCATCGGGGACAGCAACTCCTACGAGCAGTACTTC
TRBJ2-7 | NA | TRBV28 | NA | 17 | CASSYERFMGEGYEQYF | TGTGCCAGCAGTTACGAACGTTTCATGGGAGAAGGCTACGAGCAGTACTTC
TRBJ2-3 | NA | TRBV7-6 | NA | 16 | CASSLSGGPSTDTQYF | TGTGCCAGCAGCTTATCCGGGGGGCCAAGTACAGATACGCAGTATTTT
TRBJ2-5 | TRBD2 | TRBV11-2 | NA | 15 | CASSLGAGGRETQYF | TGTGCCAGCAGCTTAGGAGCGGGAGGGCGGGAGACCCAGTACTTC
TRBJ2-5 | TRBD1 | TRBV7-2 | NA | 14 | CACRRDRGTETQYF | TGTGCCTGTAGACGGGACAGGGGGACCGAGACCCAGTACTTC
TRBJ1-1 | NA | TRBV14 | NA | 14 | CASSPTRRATEAFF | TGTGCCAGCAGCCCGACACGGCGGGCCACTGAAGCTTTCTTT
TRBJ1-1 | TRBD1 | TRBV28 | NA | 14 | CASRPDRGNTEAFF | TGTGCCAGCAGACCCGACAGGGGGAACACTGAAGCTTTCTTT
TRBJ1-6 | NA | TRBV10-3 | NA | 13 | CAISEFGNSPLHF | TGTGCCATCAGTGAGTTTGGTAATTCACCCCTCCACTTT
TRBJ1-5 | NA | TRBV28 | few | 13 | CASSFQANQPQHF | TGTGCCAGCAGTTTCCAGGCTAATCAGCCCCAGCATTTT
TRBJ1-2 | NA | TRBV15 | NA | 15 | CATSPRATPNYGYTF | TGTGCCACCAGCCCGAGGGCAACTCCTAACTATGGCTACACCTTC
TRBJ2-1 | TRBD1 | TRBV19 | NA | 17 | CASTITPQTGTYNEQFF | TGTGCCAGTACCATAACGCCACAGACAGGGACCTACAATGAGCAGTTCTTC
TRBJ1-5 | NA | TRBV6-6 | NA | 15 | CASSPDGPTWQPQHF | TGTGCCAGCAGCCCGGACGGACCGACATGGCAGCCCCAGCATTTT
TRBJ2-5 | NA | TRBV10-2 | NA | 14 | CASSESRRQETQYF | TGCGCCAGCAGTGAGTCGAGGAGGCAAGAGACCCAGTACTTC
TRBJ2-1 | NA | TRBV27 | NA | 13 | CASSWNRVNEQFF | TGTGCCAGCAGTTGGAACAGGGTCAATGAGCAGTTCTTC